What follows describes a single T cell receptor beta chain. Germline-derived CDR1 and CDR2 are SGHRS and YFSETQ. Trimming took off 3 bases at V and 5 bases at J, with 14 bases between the two ends. CDR3 size: 14 residues. This record comes from a study of blood T cell repertoires in COVID-19. Study at large: Material from acute and convalescent COVID-19 was sourced from the United States, Italy and Spain. PBMCs, B-cell-depleted T cells, or T cells provided the cDNA or gDNA that made up the material.

Study processing details: Reference gene primer amplification gave estimated nucleated cell counts. Data came from immunoSEQ multiplex PCR; TCRdb stores just in-frame clones and leaves some out. That table gives V, J and clone size, and the DNA gave D and trimming. The repertoire holds roughly 72,000 clones, with 85% to 90% as singletons. Sample: peripheral blood. This sequence originates from a human donor in a cohort sampled during active COVID-19. The chain links TRBV5-1 to TRBJ2-5; tentative D call: TRBD2 (5 bases). CDR3 in amino acids: CASSSDSSSETQYF. The DNA for the CDR3 is TGCGCCAGCAGCTCGGACTCGTCATCGGAGACCCAGTACTTC.